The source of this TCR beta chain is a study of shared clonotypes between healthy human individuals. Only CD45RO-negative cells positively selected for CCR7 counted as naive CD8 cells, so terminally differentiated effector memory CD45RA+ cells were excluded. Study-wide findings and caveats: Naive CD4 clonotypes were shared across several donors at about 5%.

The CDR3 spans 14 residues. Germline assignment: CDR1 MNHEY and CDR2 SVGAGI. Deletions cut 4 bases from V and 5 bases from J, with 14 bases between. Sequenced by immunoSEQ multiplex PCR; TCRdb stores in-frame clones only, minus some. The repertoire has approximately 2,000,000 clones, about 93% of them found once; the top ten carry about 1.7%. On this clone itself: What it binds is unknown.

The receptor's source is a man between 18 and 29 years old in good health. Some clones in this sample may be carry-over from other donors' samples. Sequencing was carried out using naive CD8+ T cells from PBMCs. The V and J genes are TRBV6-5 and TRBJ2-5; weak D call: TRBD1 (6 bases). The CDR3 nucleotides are TGTGCCAGCAGTTTAACAGGGCACGGTGAGACCCAGTACTTC. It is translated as CASSLTGHGETQYF.